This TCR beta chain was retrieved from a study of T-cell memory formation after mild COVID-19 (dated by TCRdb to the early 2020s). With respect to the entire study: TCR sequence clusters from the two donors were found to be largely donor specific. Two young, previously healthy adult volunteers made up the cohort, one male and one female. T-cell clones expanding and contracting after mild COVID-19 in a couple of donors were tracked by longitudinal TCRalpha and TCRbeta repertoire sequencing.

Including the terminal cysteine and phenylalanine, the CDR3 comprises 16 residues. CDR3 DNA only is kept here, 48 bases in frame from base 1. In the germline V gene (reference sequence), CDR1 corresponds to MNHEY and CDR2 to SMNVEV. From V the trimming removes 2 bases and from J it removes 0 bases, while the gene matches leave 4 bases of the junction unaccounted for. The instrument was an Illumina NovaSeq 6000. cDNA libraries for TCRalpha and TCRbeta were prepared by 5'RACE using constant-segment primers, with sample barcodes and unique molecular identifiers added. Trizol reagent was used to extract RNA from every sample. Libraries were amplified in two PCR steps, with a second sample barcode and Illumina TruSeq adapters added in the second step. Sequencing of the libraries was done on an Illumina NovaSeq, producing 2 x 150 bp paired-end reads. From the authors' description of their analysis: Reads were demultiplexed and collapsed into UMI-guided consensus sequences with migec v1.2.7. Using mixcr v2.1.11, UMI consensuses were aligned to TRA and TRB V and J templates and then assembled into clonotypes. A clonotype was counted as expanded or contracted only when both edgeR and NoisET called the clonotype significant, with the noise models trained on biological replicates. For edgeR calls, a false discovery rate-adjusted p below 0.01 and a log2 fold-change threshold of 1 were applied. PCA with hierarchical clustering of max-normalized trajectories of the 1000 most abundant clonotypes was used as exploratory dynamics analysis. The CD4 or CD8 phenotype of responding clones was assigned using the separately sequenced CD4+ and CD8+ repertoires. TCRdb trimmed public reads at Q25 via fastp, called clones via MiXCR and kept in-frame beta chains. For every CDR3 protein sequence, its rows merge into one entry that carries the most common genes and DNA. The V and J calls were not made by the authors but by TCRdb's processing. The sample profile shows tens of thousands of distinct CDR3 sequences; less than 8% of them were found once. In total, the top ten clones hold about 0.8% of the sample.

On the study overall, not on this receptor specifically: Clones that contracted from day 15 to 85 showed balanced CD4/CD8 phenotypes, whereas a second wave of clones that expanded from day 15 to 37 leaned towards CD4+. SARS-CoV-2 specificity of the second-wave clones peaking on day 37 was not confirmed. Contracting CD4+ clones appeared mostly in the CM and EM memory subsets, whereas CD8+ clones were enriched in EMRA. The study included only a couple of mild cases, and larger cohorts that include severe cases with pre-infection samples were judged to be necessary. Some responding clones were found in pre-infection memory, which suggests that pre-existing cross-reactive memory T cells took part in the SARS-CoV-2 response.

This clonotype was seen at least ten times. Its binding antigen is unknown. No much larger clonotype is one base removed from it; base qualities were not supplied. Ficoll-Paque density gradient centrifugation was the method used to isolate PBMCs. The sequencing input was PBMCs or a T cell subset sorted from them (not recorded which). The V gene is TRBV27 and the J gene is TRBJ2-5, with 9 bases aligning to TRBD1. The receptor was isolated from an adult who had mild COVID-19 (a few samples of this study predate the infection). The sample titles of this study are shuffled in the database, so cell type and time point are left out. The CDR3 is CASSLRGTGNQETQYF. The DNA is TGTGCCAGCAGTTTAAGGGGGACAGGGAACCAAGAGACCCAGTACTTC.